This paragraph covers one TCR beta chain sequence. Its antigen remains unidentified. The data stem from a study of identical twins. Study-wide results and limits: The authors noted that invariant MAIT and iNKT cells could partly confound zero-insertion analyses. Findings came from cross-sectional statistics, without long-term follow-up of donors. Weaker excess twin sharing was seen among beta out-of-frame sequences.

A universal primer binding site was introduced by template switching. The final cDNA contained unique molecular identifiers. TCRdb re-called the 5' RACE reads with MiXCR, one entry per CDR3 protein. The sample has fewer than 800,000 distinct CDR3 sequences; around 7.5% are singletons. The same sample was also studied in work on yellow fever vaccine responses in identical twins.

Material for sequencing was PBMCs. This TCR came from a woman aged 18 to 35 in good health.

The CDR3 bases are TGCAGTGCTAGAGGAGCTAGCGGATACAATGAGCAGTTCTTC. It encodes CSARGASGYNEQFF. The rearrangement links TRBV20-1 to TRBJ2-1, with 7 bases lining up with TRBD2. Germline V gives CDR1 DFQATT, CDR2 SNEGSKA (reference sequence). This CDR3 spans 14 amino acids. The V segment lost 1 base and the J segment 4 bases; nucleotides outside the gene matches: 4.